The sequence of this T cell receptor (beta chain) was determined in a study of cytomegalovirus exposure and HLA in healthy donors. General study results and limits: Rare TCR sequences predominated, though certain public TCRs were found in many donors. Around 160 TCR beta chains were listed as cytomegalovirus-associated.

V lost 0 bases and J lost 3; bases outside the gene matches: 7. Looked up from germline, CDR1 is GTSNPN and CDR2 is SVGIG (reference sequence). The CDR3 length is 15 residues. Of note for this clone: Its antigen is as yet unknown.

The approximately 120-subject validation cohort, separate from the approximately 670-subject first cohort, included the donors. Assay: immunoSEQ multiplex PCR; the TCRdb copy retains only in-frame clones and omits some. Of 200,000 to 250,000 clones listed, 90% to 95% are singletons. This TCR was recovered from a woman aged 18-29 years in good health and CMV-seronegative. V usage is TRBV30 and J usage is TRBJ1-1; the match to TRBD1 covers 7 bases. Sequencing was done on a sample of PBMCs. CDR3 protein: CAWSVHRGLDTEAFF. CDR3 sequence (DNA): TGTGCCTGGAGTGTCCACAGGGGTTTGGACACTGAAGCTTTCTTT.